This T cell receptor beta chain was sequenced during a study of blood T cell repertoires in COVID-19. Study-wide background: Acute and convalescent COVID-19 specimens originated in the United States, Italy and Spain.

Under the authors' procedure: Amplification from reference gene primers served as the basis for estimated nucleated cell counts. TCRdb's copy holds only in-frame clones and misses some; the assay was immunoSEQ multiplex PCR. That table furnishes V, J and clone size, whereas the DNA furnished D and trimming. Among about 280,000 clones listed, approximately 90% were seen once. Assignment of participants to cohorts was predicated upon participant-reported clinical history. Germline V gene lookup returns CDR1 SQVTM and CDR2 ANQGSEA. Trimming removed 5 bases from V and 1 base from J; junction bases left unmatched: 2. The CDR3 is made up of 13 amino acids.

J is TRBJ2-5 and V is TRBV29-1; TRBD2 agrees at 9 bases. The TCR sequence derives from a man aged 35-49 years who had been exposed to COVID-19. Sequencing used PBMCs or T cells enriched from blood (not recorded which). The CDR3 region is CSVLAGVQETQYF. CDR3 nucleotide sequence: TGCAGCGTTTTAGCGGGGGTCCAAGAGACCCAGTACTTC.